These 30 T cell receptor beta chains originate from one sample sequenced in a study of T cell responses to AZD1222 COVID-19 vaccine. Clones were read by immunoSEQ multiplex PCR, and TCRdb kept only the in-frame ones, dropping some. Here the sample spans under 50,000 clones, roughly 90% being singletons. Sequencing was performed on peripheral blood, taken 28 days after the second AZD1222 dose. These receptors all stem from an adult who received the AZD1222 COVID-19 vaccine.

The V gene is TRBV7-2, the J gene TRBJ2-1; D might be TRBD2 (6 bases). The V end lost 5 bases, the J end lost 10 bases, and 12 bases lay between the germline ends. CDR1 and CDR2 from the germline V gene are SGHTA and FQGNSA. The CDR3 loop spans 12 amino acids. Here the CDR3 DNA reads TGTGCCAGCAGCATTCAAAGCGGGGAGCAGTTCTTC. Translating it yields CASSIQSGEQFF.

V gene TRBV27 combines with J gene TRBJ1-2, with 9 bases lining up with TRBD1. Germline CDR1 is MNHEY and CDR2 is SMNVEV (reference sequence). This CDR3 has 14 residues. The V gene end was trimmed by 6 bases and the J gene end by 2 bases; junction bases not matched to a gene: 4. CDR3 sequence reads: CASRRTGANYGYTF. CDR3 DNA sequence: TGTGCCAGCAGGCGGACAGGGGCCAACTATGGCTACACCTTC.

The V and J genes are TRBV5-1 and TRBJ1-1, with D hard to call. Trimming cost V 0 bases and J 7 bases, with 13 bases left between them. Germline assignment: CDR1 SGHRS and CDR2 YFSETQ. CDR3 size: 14 residues. Written as DNA, the CDR3 is TGCGCCAGCAGCTTGGAGACGTATCGTGGTGAAGCTTTCTTT. Translating gives CASSLETYRGEAFF.

The chain uses TRBV20-1 and TRBJ2-1; D gene unclear. The CDR3 runs to 10 residues. V was trimmed by 3 bases and J by 8 bases, leaving 5 bases between them. From germline, CDR1 is DFQATT and CDR2 SNEGSKA (reference sequence). CDR3 in amino acids: CSASVYEQFF. CDR3 sequence (DNA): TGCAGTGCTAGTGTGTATGAGCAGTTCTTC.

The chain couples TRBV9 to TRBJ2-3, with unresolved D. The V end was cut by 0 bases, the J end by 4 bases, with 12 bases between. This CDR3 has 15 amino acids. Germline V lookup: CDR1 SGDLS, CDR2 YYNGEE. CDR3: CASSVALTEADTQYF. The CDR3 bases are TGTGCCAGCAGCGTAGCCCTTACTGAGGCAGATACGCAGTATTTT.

The V call is TRBV5-6, the J call TRBJ1-2, with D possibly TRBD1 on 5 matching bases. Germline loops: CDR1 SGHDT, CDR2 YYEEEE. V was trimmed by 4 bases and J by 5 bases, leaving 9 bases between them. The CDR3 runs to 12 residues. The DNA for the CDR3 is TGTGCCAGCAGCCCCAGGGAATATGGCTACACCTTC. Amino acid sequence: CASSPREYGYTF.

The chain couples TRBV9 to TRBJ1-2, with TRBD1 identical over 11 bases. Germline loops: CDR1 SGDLS, CDR2 YYNGEE. CDR3 length: 16 amino acids. Trimming took 3 bases from V and 5 from J; bases not matched to a gene: 9. CDR3 loop: CASSAGQGALSYGYTF. Written as DNA, the CDR3 is TGTGCCAGCAGCGCCGGACAGGGGGCCCTCAGTTATGGCTACACCTTC.

The CDR3 DNA sequence: TGTGCCAGCTCACCACCGCAGACTTTCGAGCAGTACTTC. This translates into CASSPPQTFEQYF. The rearrangement joins TRBV18 to TRBJ2-7, with D hard to call. V lost 0 bases to trimming and J lost 6 bases, with 9 bases between them. The CDR3 runs to 13 residues. Germline loops: CDR1 KGHSH, CDR2 LQKENI.

The genes are TRBV7-3 and TRBJ2-2, with 8 bases lining up with TRBD1. This CDR3 has 16 amino acids. The ends lost 0 bases at V and 4 bases at J; junction bases unmatched: 4. The germline CDR1 and CDR2 sequences are SGHTA and FQGTGA. CDR3 bases: TGTGCCAGCAGCTTAACTCGGGACAGGTTCACCGGGGAGCTGTTTTTT. Translation gives CASSLTRDRFTGELFF.

This clone was observed a few times. The chain links TRBV28 to TRBJ2-7, with TRBD2 matching over 7 bases. From germline, CDR1 is MDHEN and CDR2 SYDVKM. V was clipped by 3 bases and J by 1 base; unmatched bases: 3. This CDR3 is 14 amino acids long. The CDR3 reads CASSLASGSYEQYF. The CDR3 region has the DNA TGTGCCAGCAGTTTGGCTAGCGGATCCTACGAGCAGTACTTC.

The chain combines TRBV7-8 with TRBJ2-7; TRBD2 aligns across 10 bases. V shed 4 bases, J shed 6 bases, and the junction held 12 bases outside the gene matches. Germline values: CDR1 SGHVS, CDR2 FQNEAQ. The CDR3 totals 16 residues. The CDR3 spells CASSSIGLAGVAEQYF. CDR3 sequence (DNA): TGTGCCAGCAGCTCCATCGGGCTAGCGGGAGTGGCCGAGCAGTACTTC. The whole variable domain, remainder taken from reference TRBV7-8 and TRBJ2-7, is GAGVSQSPRYKVAKRGQDVALRCDPISGHVSLFWYQQALGQGPEFLTYFQNEAQLDKSGLPSDRFFAERPEGSVSTLKIQRTQQEDSAVYLCASSSIGLAGVAEQYFGPGTRLTVT.

The chain carries TRBV29-1 and TRBJ2-5; possible D gene TRBD1, 5 bases. The CDR3 spans 14 residues. Germline lookup yields CDR1 SQVTM and CDR2 ANQGSEA. V was clipped by 6 bases and J by 6 bases, with 20 bases between them. CDR3 in amino acids: CSVVNDQGQKTQYF. The CDR3 bases are TGCAGCGTAGTGAATGATCAGGGCCAGAAGACCCAGTACTTC. The variable domain in full, completed from reference TRBV29-1 and TRBJ2-5, reads SAVISQKPSRDICQRGTSLTIQCQVDSQVTMMFWYRQQPGQSLTLIATANQGSEATYESGFVIDKFPISRPNLTFSTLTVSNMSPEDSSIYLCSVVNDQGQKTQYFGPGTRLLVL.

V gene TRBV3-1 (or the pseudogene TRBV3-2) combines with J gene TRBJ2-7; no definite D call. Trimming removed 3 bases from V and 4 bases from J, with 16 bases in between. The CDR3 is 15 amino acids. The germline V gene has CDR1 LGHDT and CDR2 YNNKEL (reference sequence). The CDR3 sequence is CASSHNSDGRYEQYF. CDR3 nucleotide sequence: TGTGCCAGCAGCCATAACTCGGACGGACGTTACGAGCAGTACTTC.

The chain recombines TRBV5-5 with TRBJ2-5, with 14 bases aligning to TRBD2. CDR1 SGHKS and CDR2 YYEKEE come from the germline V gene (reference sequence). The CDR3 spans 16 residues. The V segment lost 2 bases and the J segment 3 bases; nucleotides outside the gene matches: 3. CDR3 DNA: TGTGCCAGCAGCTTAAGGGGACTAGCGGGGGAAGAGACCCAGTACTTC. It translates to CASSLRGLAGEETQYF.

J is TRBJ2-1 and V is TRBV4-1; TRBD2 matches 8 bases. The CDR3 contains 17 residues. Germline assignment: CDR1 MGHRA and CDR2 YSYEKL. Trimming cost V 0 bases and J 0 bases; bases outside gene matches: 4. The CDR3 reads CASSQDSGASSYNEQFF. The CDR3 DNA follows: TGCGCCAGCAGCCAAGATAGCGGGGCGAGCTCCTACAATGAGCAGTTCTTC.

CDR3 in DNA: TGTGCCAGCAGCGCCCATGGGGGTGATGAGCAGTTCTTC. Amino acid sequence: CASSAHGGDEQFF. V usage is TRBV7-9 and J usage is TRBJ2-1; the D gene could be TRBD1 or TRBD2 (5 bases each). Trimming stripped 5 bases from V and 8 bases from J, with 13 bases between. Per the germline V gene, CDR1 is SEHNR and CDR2 is FQNEAQ (reference sequence). The CDR3 is made up of 13 amino acids.

The chain combines TRBV19 with TRBJ1-2, with a weak D call TRBD1 (6 bases). The V end was cut by 6 bases, the J end by 1 base, with 12 bases between. The CDR3 is 14 amino acids. The germline V gene has CDR1 LNHDA and CDR2 SQIVND (reference sequence). The CDR3 protein is CASRGADGNYGYTF. The CDR3 coding sequence is TGTGCCAGTAGGGGGGCTGATGGTAACTATGGCTACACCTTC.

The chain links TRBV28 to TRBJ2-1; D not certain. V was pared by 5 bases and J by 9 bases, with 23 bases between. Germline V gene lookup returns CDR1 MDHEN and CDR2 SYDVKM. This CDR3 spans 16 amino acids. CDR3 residues: CASSPDVGISDGEQFF. DNA for the CDR3: TGTGCCAGCAGTCCCGATGTAGGCATTTCCGATGGTGAGCAGTTCTTC.

The J gene is TRBJ2-3, the V gene TRBV6-5, with a tentative D call TRBD2 (6 bases). The CDR3 covers 15 residues. CDR1 and CDR2 (germline): MNHEY, SVGAGI. Trimming pared 2 bases from V and 4 bases from J, leaving 13 bases between. The CDR3 coding sequence is TGTGCCAGCAGTTACGTGGGGAGGACGGCAGATACGCAGTATTTT. Encoded protein: CASSYVGRTADTQYF.

The V gene is TRBV11-2, the J gene TRBJ2-3, with 9 bases fitting TRBD1. This CDR3 is built from 17 residues. Germline assignment: CDR1 SGHAT and CDR2 FQNNGV. J lost 4 bases, V lost 4 bases, and 12 bases had no gene match. CDR3 loop: CASSSYSTGGVADTQYF. CDR3 DNA sequence: TGTGCCAGCAGCTCCTATTCGACAGGGGGAGTTGCAGATACGCAGTATTTT.

The J gene is TRBJ1-4, the V gene TRBV29-1, with D uncertain. The V end was cut by 6 bases, the J end by 7 bases, with 18 bases between. Germline V gives CDR1 SQVTM, CDR2 ANQGSEA. The CDR3 length is 14 residues. CDR3 nucleotide sequence: TGCAGCGTCTCCCTAGCGGGTGCTAGTGAAAAACTGTTTTTT. It translates to CSVSLAGASEKLFF.

V usage is TRBV6-1 and J usage is TRBJ2-7; D gene unclear. CDR1 MNHNS and CDR2 SASEGT come from the germline V gene. CDR3 length: 14 residues. Trimming removed 1 base at V and 4 bases at J, with 11 bases between. The DNA for the CDR3 is TGTGCCAGCAGTGAAGTTTACGGTTTTTACGAGCAGTACTTC. Translating it yields CASSEVYGFYEQYF.

The chain couples TRBV7-8 to TRBJ1-4; D gene uncertain. Between the trimmed V and J ends, which lost 4 bases and 5 bases, there was a span of 2 bases. The V gene's germline CDR1 is SGHVS and CDR2 FQNEAQ. The CDR3 contains 11 residues. The CDR3 loop reads CASSWNEKLFF. The CDR3 nucleotides read TGTGCCAGCAGCTGGAATGAAAAACTGTTTTTT.

The genes are TRBV3-1 (or the pseudogene TRBV3-2) and TRBJ2-2, with 7 nucleotides matching TRBD2. CDR1 LGHDT and CDR2 YNNKEL come from the germline V gene (reference sequence). V was clipped by 4 bases and J by 6 bases; unmatched bases: 11. This CDR3 region has 16 residues. CDR3 region: CASSPLTSFLAGELFF. The CDR3 DNA is TGTGCCAGCAGCCCCTTGACTAGCTTCCTTGCCGGGGAGCTGTTTTTT.

The chain couples TRBV4-1 to TRBJ2-3, with 7 nucleotides matching TRBD2. Germline V gene data show CDR1 as MGHRA and CDR2 as YSYEKL. Trimming cost V 3 bases and J 4 bases; bases outside gene matches: 4. This CDR3 has 14 residues. The CDR3 loop reads CASSQGLAADTQYF. The CDR3 DNA reads TGCGCCAGCAGCCAGGGTCTAGCGGCAGATACGCAGTATTTT.

This clone is labeled as medium-sized. The J gene is TRBJ2-2, the V gene TRBV19, with 8 nucleotides matching TRBD1. The CDR3 totals 17 residues. Germline CDR1 reads LNHDA; CDR2 reads SQIVND (reference sequence). The V and J ends lost 6 bases and 0 bases, in that order; junction bases with no gene match: 9. CDR3 bases: TGTGCCAGTAGCCGAGGGGACAGGTCTACGAACACCGGGGAGCTGTTTTTT. Its translation: CASSRGDRSTNTGELFF. Full variable domain (missing parts from reference TRBV19 and TRBJ2-2): DGGITQSPKYLFRKEGQNVTLSCEQNLNHDAMYWYRQDPGQGLRLIYYSQIVNDFQKGDIAEGYSVSREKKESFPLTVTSAQKNPTAFYLCASSRGDRSTNTGELFFGEGSRLTVL.

The J gene is TRBJ2-5, the V gene TRBV12-3 or TRBV12-4; D is perhaps TRBD1 (6 bases). The CDR3 extends over 13 amino acids. Trimming pared 6 bases from V and 1 base from J, leaving 9 bases between. The CDR3 bases are TGTGCCAGCAGGATGGACAGCCAAGAGACCCAGTACTTC. Translation gives CASRMDSQETQYF.

In its sample, this clone was seen a few times. The chain uses TRBV6-1 and TRBJ1-2, with D possibly matching TRBD1 (5 bases). V was pared by 3 bases and J by 4 bases, with 9 bases between. Germline CDR1 and CDR2: MNHNS and SASEGT. The CDR3 runs to 13 residues. The CDR3 bases are TGTGCCAGCAGTGACAGGGATCGCTATGGCTACACCTTC. It is translated as CASSDRDRYGYTF.

As DNA, the CDR3 is TGTGCCAGCAGCTTACCACCGGCAGGGAACACTGAAGCTTTCTTT. As protein: CASSLPPAGNTEAFF. This rearrangement joins TRBV7-9 to TRBJ1-1, with D uncertain. The CDR3 runs to 15 residues. Trimming shortened V by 2 bases and J by 1 base, and 11 bases separated the two germline ends. In germline, CDR1 is SEHNR, CDR2 FQNEAQ (reference sequence).

The gene calls are TRBV3-1 (or the pseudogene TRBV3-2) and TRBJ2-5; possibly TRBD2 for D (6 bases). Germline V lookup: CDR1 LGHDT, CDR2 YNNKEL (reference sequence). The CDR3 has 13 amino acids. The V end was cut by 5 bases, the J end by 2 bases, with 9 bases between. This CDR3 reads CASSSGVQETQYF. The CDR3 region has the DNA TGTGCCAGCAGCTCGGGGGTTCAAGAGACCCAGTACTTC.